A single sample gave rise to the 10 T cell receptor beta chains below, sequenced in a study of PD-L1 blockade in urothelial cancer. Method: immunoSEQ multiplex PCR; TCRdb's copy keeps in-frame clones and lacks some. The sample lists about 130,000 clones, less than 85% occurring once. Stated time point: pretreatment peripheral blood. The sample consisted of PBMCs, taken around atezolizumab (anti-PD-L1) treatment. The source of these receptors is a man over 45 with urothelial cancer.

The chain employs TRBV5-1 and TRBJ1-2; D is undetermined. Trimming stripped 7 bases from V and 8 bases from J, with 15 bases between. CDR3 length: 12 residues. Germline CDR1 is SGHRS and CDR2 is YFSETQ. CDR3 sequence (DNA): TGCGCCAGCCCCCCGGGGAGTATGGGCTACACCTTC. Protein product: CASPPGSMGYTF. Looking up the rest from reference TRBV5-1 and TRBJ1-2 gives the full variable domain: KAGVTQTPRYLIKTRGQQVTLSCSPISGHRSVSWYQQTPGQGLQFLFEYFSETQRNKGNFPGRFSGRQFSNSRSEMNVSTLELGDSALYLCASPPGSMGYTFGSGTRLTVV.

This clone was recorded at least ten times. The chain employs TRBV28 and TRBJ2-2, with 9 bases identical to TRBD1. In germline, CDR1 is MDHEN, CDR2 SYDVKM. The CDR3 runs to 17 residues. The V segment lost 6 bases and the J segment 1 base; nucleotides outside the gene matches: 9. CDR3 region: CASSRFPGQGNTGELFF. DNA of the CDR3: TGTGCCAGCAGCCGTTTTCCGGGACAGGGGAACACCGGGGAGCTGTTTTTT.

As regards this clone: The junction and the germline gene differ at one end; a read error may be behind it. The gene calls are TRBV2 and TRBJ2-7, with D perhaps TRBD1 (6 bases). CDR3 length: 14 residues. CDR1 is SNHLY, CDR2 FYNNEI, per germline. The CDR3 nucleotides are TGTGCCAGCAGGAAGGGGGACGGGGCCTACGAGCAGTGCTTC. It is translated as CASRKGDGAYEQCF.

The V call is TRBV15, the J call TRBJ2-6; maybe TRBD1 (6 bases). Germline CDR1 LNHNV, CDR2 YYDKDF (reference sequence). This CDR3 region has 21 residues. Trimming left V 0 bases short and J 0 bases short, with 21 bases between. The CDR3 protein is CATSRDLGQSGAGSGANVLTF. DNA of the CDR3: TGTGCCACCAGCAGAGATCTTGGACAGTCGGGCGCGGGCTCTGGGGCCAACGTCCTGACTTTC.

The chain couples TRBV18 to TRBJ1-3, with unresolved D. The CDR3 runs 17 residues. V lost 4 bases and J 6 bases, leaving 22 bases between the germline ends. Germline CDR1 and CDR2: KGHSH and LQKENI. The CDR3 reads CASSLSGGSHRLNTIYF. The CDR3 DNA is TGTGCCAGCTCACTCTCCGGTGGGTCGCACCGACTAAACACCATATATTTT.

This chain joins TRBV9 and TRBJ2-3, with 11 bases that match TRBD2. The CDR3 totals 16 residues. Germline V gives CDR1 SGDLS, CDR2 YYNGEE. J gave up 0 bases and V 4 bases, and 4 bases lay outside the gene matches. The CDR3 sequence is CASSSIAGGSTDTQYF. For the CDR3, the DNA is TGTGCCAGCAGCTCAATAGCGGGAGGGAGCACAGATACGCAGTATTTT. Drawing the rest from reference TRBV9 and TRBJ2-3, the complete variable domain is DSGVTQTPKHLITATGQRVTLRCSPRSGDLSVYWYQQSLDQGLQFLIQYYNGEERAKGNILERFSAQQFPDLHSELNLSSLELGDSALYFCASSSIAGGSTDTQYFGPGTRLTVL.

The CDR3 region is CASKVSGSTDTQYF. The CDR3 DNA sequence: TGTGCCAGTAAAGTTAGCGGTAGCACAGATACGCAGTATTTT. The V gene is TRBV2, the J gene TRBJ2-3, with D perhaps matching TRBD2 (6 bases). The CDR3 consists of 14 residues. CDR1 and CDR2 from the germline V gene are SNHLY and FYNNEI. The V and J ends lost 9 bases and 0 bases respectively, with 13 bases between them.

Comment on this clone: This sample also contains other DNA sequences that code for the same CDR3. The chain has TRBV5-1 and TRBJ2-7, with D possibly matching TRBD1 (6 bases). Germline assignment: CDR1 SGHRS and CDR2 YFSETQ. The CDR3 spans 14 residues. V was clipped by 4 bases and J by 2 bases, with 13 bases between them. The CDR3 region is CASSPGTLTYEQYF. The CDR3 coding sequence is TGCGCCAGCAGCCCGGGGACATTGACCTACGAGCAGTACTTC.

This chain joins TRBV5-5 and TRBJ2-2; TRBD1 aligns across 9 bases. V trimming: 0 bases; J trimming: 5 bases; junction bases outside the gene matches: 8. CDR1 and CDR2 from the germline V gene are SGHKS and YYEKEE (reference sequence). The CDR3 runs 17 residues. The CDR3 sequence: CASSLAIGTGSTGELFF. Written as DNA, the CDR3 is TGTGCCAGCAGCTTGGCCATTGGGACAGGGTCGACCGGGGAGCTGTTTTTT.

This clone was recorded a few times. The chain couples TRBV28 to TRBJ1-3; 7 bases match TRBD1. This CDR3 spans 15 amino acids. The germline V gene has CDR1 MDHEN and CDR2 SYDVKM. V lost 1 base and J lost 3; bases outside the gene matches: 3. The CDR3 protein is CASSLFAGGGNTIYF. The CDR3 DNA reads TGTGCCAGCAGTTTATTCGCAGGGGGTGGAAACACCATATATTTT.